The clone carrying this T cell receptor (beta chain) was seen a handful of times. Its specificity is not known. The sample is drawn from a study of response to subunit inactivated influenza vaccine. The study's findings and limits: Researchers suggested that each seasonal influenza vaccination recruits few new T cells.

Using its own MiXCR run on the RT-PCR reads, TCRdb lists one record per CDR3 protein. This repertoire shows around 200,000 distinct CDR3 sequences, about an eighth found once; its top ten account for 26%. This TCR came from a man in his forties or fifties who received an inactivated influenza vaccine. This material consisted of CD8+ T cells sorted from PBMCs, taken around 5 days after vaccination.

The chain's CDR3 is CASGPNSGKTSTDTQYF. The CDR3 DNA sequence: TGTGCTAGTGGTCCTAATAGCGGAAAAACTAGCACAGATACGCAGTATTTT. The chain joins TRBV12-5 to TRBJ2-3; D perhaps matches TRBD2 (6 bases). The CDR3 consists of 17 residues. CDR1 and CDR2 (germline): LGHNT, FRNRAP. V dropped 5 bases and J dropped 0 bases, with 18 bases sitting between them.